The next 3 T cell receptor beta chains were all read from a single sample in a study of blood T cell repertoires in COVID-19 (dated by TCRdb to between 2020 and 2021). Libraries were constructed by the immunoSEQ multiplex PCR assay. The immuneACCESS repertoire file appears here via TCRdb, limited to in-frame rearrangements. These files lack a portion of the clones; in checked studies, under half of the deficit traces to unresolved V genes, and the cause of the others is not known. This sample comprises about 260,000 clones, 88% of them detected only once. Of the sample, approximately 10% falls within the top ten clones. Sequenced sample: peripheral blood. The origin of the receptors is a woman aged 25-40 years with COVID-19, enrolled during active disease.

This chain connects TRBV7-3 to TRBJ2-7; perhaps TRBD1 as D (6 bases). Looked up from germline, CDR1 is SGHTA and CDR2 is FQGTGA. The CDR3 is 14 residues long. The germline V and J ends were trimmed by 5 bases and 0 bases, with 11 bases remaining between them. The CDR3 DNA follows: TGTGCCAGCAGCGTCGACAGGCTCTCCTACGAGCAGTACTTC. It codes for CASSVDRLSYEQYF.

The genes are TRBV4-1 and TRBJ1-1; 7 nucleotides match TRBD1. In germline, CDR1 is MGHRA, CDR2 YSYEKL. The V segment lost 7 bases and the J segment 1 base; nucleotides outside the gene matches: 3. The length of the CDR3 is 13 residues. This chain's CDR3 is CASTGTENTEAFF. Here the CDR3 DNA reads TGCGCCAGCACCGGGACAGAGAACACTGAAGCTTTCTTT.

The chain carries TRBV5-4 and TRBJ1-2; TRBD1 is a possible D gene (5 bases). V lost 4 bases and J lost 2, with 21 bases in between. Germline V lookup: CDR1 SGHNT, CDR2 YYREEE (reference sequence). The CDR3 loop spans 17 amino acids. The CDR3 DNA reads as TGTGCCAGCAGCCCGCCCCTAGGGGAGGGTTTGAACTATGGCTACACCTTC. Residues: CASSPPLGEGLNYGYTF.